Each of the 4 T cell receptor beta chains below was sequenced from the same sample in a study of cytomegalovirus exposure and HLA in healthy donors. PCR primers comprised 60 Vbeta and 13 Jbeta primers. This table comes from immunoSEQ multiplex PCR, and its TCRdb copy is limited to in-frame clones, with some not included. The sample records 150,000 to 200,000 clones, 70% to 80% being singletons. The material sequenced was PBMCs. These TCRs come from a woman aged 50 to 60 in good health and CMV-seronegative.

The V call is TRBV11-2, the J call TRBJ2-7, with unresolved D. Germline CDR1 reads SGHAT; CDR2 reads FQNNGV. The CDR3 spans 13 residues. V lost 3 bases and J 1 base, leaving 7 bases between the germline ends. Here the CDR3 reads CASSFARSYEQYF. In DNA, the CDR3 is TGTGCCAGCAGCTTCGCCAGGTCCTACGAGCAGTACTTC.

The V and J genes are TRBV15 and TRBJ2-7; 12 positions match TRBD1. The CDR3 spans 13 residues. CDR1 is LNHNV and CDR2 is YYDKDF in the germline V gene (reference sequence). J gave up 6 bases and V 8 bases, and 5 bases lay outside the gene matches. The DNA of the CDR3 is TGTGCCACCCGGGGACAGGGGGCGGCCGAGCAGTACTTC. It encodes CATRGQGAAEQYF.

V gene TRBV4-3 combines with J gene TRBJ2-1; the match to TRBD1 covers 8 bases. The CDR3 runs 16 residues. CDR1 and CDR2 (germline): LGHNA, YSLEER. V shed 1 base, J shed 9 bases, and the junction held 11 bases outside the gene matches. The CDR3 spells CASSQGAQGARGEQFF. The CDR3 DNA reads as TGCGCCAGCAGCCAAGGAGCCCAGGGGGCGCGCGGTGAGCAGTTCTTC.

The rearrangement links TRBV5-5 to TRBJ1-4; a possible D gene is TRBD1 (6 bases). In germline, CDR1 is SGHKS, CDR2 YYEKEE (reference sequence). V dropped 4 bases and J dropped 6 bases, with 19 bases sitting between them. The CDR3 spans 16 residues. The CDR3 spells CASSPRTAQPDEKLFF. In nucleotides, the CDR3 is TGTGCCAGCAGCCCGCGGACAGCACAGCCAGATGAAAAACTGTTTTTT.